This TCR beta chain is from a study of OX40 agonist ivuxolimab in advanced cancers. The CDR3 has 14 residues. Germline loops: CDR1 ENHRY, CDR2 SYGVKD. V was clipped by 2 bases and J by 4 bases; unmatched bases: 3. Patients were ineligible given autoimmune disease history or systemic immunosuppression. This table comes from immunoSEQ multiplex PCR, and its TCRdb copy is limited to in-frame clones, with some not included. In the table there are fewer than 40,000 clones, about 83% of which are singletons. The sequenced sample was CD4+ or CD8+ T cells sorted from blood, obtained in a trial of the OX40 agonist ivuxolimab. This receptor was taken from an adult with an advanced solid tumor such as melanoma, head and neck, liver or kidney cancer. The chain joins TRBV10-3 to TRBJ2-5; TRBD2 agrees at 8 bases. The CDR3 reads CAISERGGLETQYF. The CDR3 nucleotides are TGTGCCATCAGTGAGCGGGGGGGGTTAGAGACCCAGTACTTC.